The 21 T cell receptor beta chains reported below all come from one sample, sequenced in a study of T cells in Graves' hyperthyroidism and ophthalmopathy. TCR beta CDR3 regions were amplified from RNA transcripts. Researchers ran a first-round RT-PCR on the TCR CDR3 using the HTBI primer set. A single record per CDR3 protein comes from TCRdb applying MiXCR to the multiplex PCR reads. Of a few hundred thousand distinct CDR3 sequences listed, 15% to 19% were seen once; the top ten hold 25% to 35%. Material: blood. These receptors came from a woman under 30 with Graves' hyperthyroidism that later progressed to Graves' ophthalmopathy.

The J gene is TRBJ2-3, the V gene TRBV19; the D is unclear. With 5 bases removed from V and 4 bases from J, the gap between germline ends came to 19 bases. This CDR3 region has 16 residues. Germline V gene lookup returns CDR1 LNHDA and CDR2 SQIVND (reference sequence). CDR3 region: CASSPEDTLIPDTQYF. CDR3 DNA: TGTGCCAGTAGTCCCGAGGATACACTTATTCCAGATACGCAGTATTTT.

This clonotype was observed at least ten times. CDR3 loop: CASSFDRALNTEAFF. CDR3 nucleotide sequence: TGTGCCAGCAGTTTCGACAGGGCCTTGAACACTGAAGCTTTCTTT. The chain links TRBV6-1 to TRBJ1-1, with 7 bases lining up with TRBD1. CDR1 and CDR2 (germline): MNHNS, SASEGT. The CDR3 consists of 15 residues. Unmatched junction bases numbered 6, after V lost 5 bases and J lost 0 bases.

The rearrangement joins TRBV28 to TRBJ2-2; D gene unclear. Germline V gene data show CDR1 as MDHEN and CDR2 as SYDVKM. V lost 3 bases to trimming and J lost 0 bases, with 8 bases between them. This CDR3 region has 15 residues. The CDR3 nucleotides are TGTGCCAGCAGTTTTTTCGAATCGAACACCGGGGAGCTGTTTTTT. This gives the protein CASSFFESNTGELFF. Filled out from reference TRBV28 and TRBJ2-2, the complete variable domain reads DVKVTQSSRYLVKRTGEKVFLECVQDMDHENMFWYRQDPGLGLRLIYFSYDVKMKEKGDIPEGYSVSREKKERFSLILESASTNQTSMYLCASSFFESNTGELFFGEGSRLTVL.

The sample holds many counts of this clonotype. The V gene is TRBV28, the J gene TRBJ2-2; D is undetermined. The ends were cut back, 10 bases at V and 5 bases at J, with 17 bases in the middle. The CDR3 consists of 14 residues. Germline V gene sequence: CDR1 MDHEN, CDR2 SYDVKM. The CDR3 DNA sequence: TGTGCCACCGCCCCCATAGCAACTACCGGGGAGCTGTTTTTT. This translates into CATAPIATTGELFF.

This clonotype occurred many times. CDR3 coding DNA: TGTGCCAGCAGTACCACGCGGACAGGGGGAGGCACAGATACGCAGTATTTT. It encodes CASSTTRTGGGTDTQYF. The rearrangement uses TRBV28 and TRBJ2-3, with 10 bases lining up with TRBD1. Germline V gives CDR1 MDHEN, CDR2 SYDVKM. The CDR3 has 17 amino acids. Germline trimming cut 5 bases from V and 1 base from J; bases unmatched to any gene: 9.

Comment on this clonotype: A read error may be the cause here, since a much bigger clone is one base away. This chain uses TRBV25-1 with TRBJ2-4, with 11 positions matching TRBD1. J gave up 6 bases and V 1 base, and 8 bases lay outside the gene matches. Germline V gene lookup returns CDR1 MGHDK and CDR2 SYGVNS. The CDR3 extends over 17 amino acids. In DNA, the CDR3 is TGTGCCAGCAGTGAATCCCCTTCCGGGACAGGGGGAAACATTCAGTACTTC. This gives the protein CASSESPSGTGGNIQYF.

This clonotype showed up many times. The rearrangement uses TRBV30 and TRBJ1-1; possible D gene TRBD1, 5 bases. The CDR3 length is 13 residues. Germline V gives CDR1 GTSNPN, CDR2 SVGIG (reference sequence). The V gene lost 2 bases and the J gene lost 4 bases, with 11 bases spanning the gap. The CDR3 here is CAWSLGVATEAFF. Written as DNA, the CDR3 is TGTGCCTGGAGTTTGGGGGTGGCCACTGAAGCTTTCTTT.

This clonotype was recorded a few times. This chain uses TRBV6-1 with TRBJ2-1, with D hard to call. Trimming took 7 bases from V and 7 from J, leaving 5 bases between them. Germline CDR1 is MNHNS and CDR2 is SASEGT. The CDR3 sequence is 10 residues long. The CDR3 loop reads CASNINEQFF. The CDR3 DNA follows: TGTGCCAGCAATATTAATGAGCAGTTCTTC.

This clonotype was seen at least ten times. This sequence joins TRBV6-1 and TRBJ2-7; D possibly corresponds to TRBD1 (6 bases). The CDR3 contains 15 residues. V was pared by 8 bases and J by 4 bases, with 21 bases between. In germline, CDR1 is MNHNS, CDR2 SASEGT. The CDR3 DNA sequence: TGTGCCAGCCACAGGGATCCGTGGGACATTTACGAGCAGTACTTC. Translation: CASHRDPWDIYEQYF.

This chain uses TRBV27 with TRBJ2-7; tentative D call: TRBD1 (5 bases). The germline V gene has CDR1 MNHEY and CDR2 SMNVEV (reference sequence). Trimming pared 6 bases from V and 6 bases from J, leaving 15 bases between. The CDR3 runs 13 residues. The CDR3 spells CASSSPPGSEQYF. CDR3 bases: TGTGCCAGCAGCTCCCCACCAGGGTCCGAGCAGTACTTC.

The chain employs TRBV7-9 and TRBJ2-5, with D possibly called TRBD1 or TRBD2 (6 bases each). The CDR3 sequence is 14 residues long. CDR1 is SEHNR and CDR2 is FQNEAQ in the germline V gene (reference sequence). Between the trimmed V and J ends, which lost 5 bases and 7 bases, there was a span of 17 bases. The CDR3 region is CASSLPGASGTQYF. CDR3 nucleotides: TGTGCCAGCAGCCTCCCGGGGGCTAGTGGGACCCAGTACTTC.

The sample holds a few counts of this clonotype. V gene TRBV24-1 combines with J gene TRBJ2-5; 7 nucleotides align to TRBD1. The CDR3 runs 24 residues. V gave up 5 bases and J gave up 0 bases; unmatched junction bases: 32. From germline, CDR1 is KGHDR and CDR2 SFDVKD. CDR3 nucleotide sequence: TGTGCCACCAGTGCGAATGAGACAGGGACCTATCGGAGGTTGCGGTTTTGGTACCAAGAGACCCAGTACTTC. It codes for CATSANETGTYRRLRFWYQETQYF.

This clonotype was seen repeatedly, ten times or more. This rearrangement joins TRBV28 to TRBJ2-4, with TRBD2 matching over 11 bases. The CDR3 loop spans 17 amino acids. Germline CDR1 reads MDHEN; CDR2 reads SYDVKM. V trimming: 6 bases; J trimming: 0 bases; junction bases outside the gene matches: 7. CDR3 residues: CASSSGTSGIAKNIQYF. The CDR3 region has the DNA TGTGCCAGCAGCTCCGGGACTAGCGGAATAGCCAAAAACATTCAGTACTTC.

This clonotype was observed a handful of times. In DNA form, the CDR3 reads TGTGCCAGCAGCTTAGGGTGGGACAATGAGCAGTTCTTC. Protein product: CASSLGWDNEQFF. The rearrangement joins TRBV7-9 to TRBJ2-1; D remains unclear. This CDR3 is built from 13 residues. V was shortened by 1 base and J by 5 bases, with 6 bases between the two germline ends. Germline CDR1 and CDR2: SEHNR and FQNEAQ (reference sequence).

V usage is TRBV27 and J usage is TRBJ2-7; maybe TRBD2 (6 bases). The germline V and J ends were trimmed by 7 bases and 5 bases, with 15 bases remaining between them. The CDR3 contains 13 residues. Germline-derived CDR1 and CDR2 are MNHEY and SMNVEV (reference sequence). CDR3 protein: CASKPWDLNEQYF. CDR3 nucleotides: TGTGCCAGCAAACCATGGGACTTGAACGAGCAGTACTTC.

In its sample, this clonotype was seen a few times. The chain is built from TRBV4-3 and TRBJ1-2; 8 bases are shared with TRBD1. The CDR3 runs 16 residues. CDR1 is LGHNA, CDR2 YSLEER, per germline. With 4 bases clipped from V and 6 bases from J, the junction kept 13 bases outside the gene matches. CDR3 sequence (DNA): TGCGCCAGCAGCCGAACGGACAGGGAGGAATGGAATGGCTACACCTTC. Residues: CASSRTDREEWNGYTF.

V usage is TRBV18 and J usage is TRBJ2-4; D is possibly TRBD1 (6 bases). Germline V gene lookup returns CDR1 KGHSH and CDR2 LQKENI. The CDR3 contains 14 residues. The V end was cut by 2 bases, the J end by 9 bases, with 14 bases between. CDR3: CASSPGLQGGIQYF. The CDR3 DNA is TGTGCCAGCTCACCAGGTTTACAGGGCGGCATTCAGTACTTC.

The rearrangement uses TRBV6-5 and TRBJ2-3; tentative D call: TRBD2 (5 bases). The CDR3 contains 19 residues. Germline V gene sequence: CDR1 MNHEY, CDR2 SVGAGI. Deletions cut 0 bases from V and 4 bases from J, with 23 bases between. The CDR3 region has the DNA TGTGCCAGCAGTTACTCGGCGGGCACCCAACTCTCGGTAGCAGATACGCAGTATTTT. Translating gives CASSYSAGTQLSVADTQYF.

This chain connects TRBV6-1 to TRBJ2-3, with 10 bases matching TRBD2. The CDR3 consists of 17 residues. Germline-derived CDR1 and CDR2 are MNHNS and SASEGT. J gave up 3 bases and V 2 bases, and 8 bases lay outside the gene matches. The CDR3 nucleotides read TGTGCCAGCAGTGAATCTTTTCCTAGCGGGAGAACAGATACGCAGTATTTT. The encoded protein is CASSESFPSGRTDTQYF.

This clonotype appeared a few times. This chain joins TRBV10-1 and TRBJ2-3, with 11 positions matching TRBD2. The V gene end was trimmed by 3 bases and the J gene end by 1 base; junction bases not matched to a gene: 3. The CDR3 has 16 residues. Looked up from germline, CDR1 is WNHNN and CDR2 is SYGVQD (reference sequence). The CDR3: CASSDTSGSGTDTQYF. The CDR3 DNA reads TGCGCCAGCAGTGACACTAGCGGGAGCGGCACAGATACGCAGTATTTT.

This clonotype was detected a few times. V usage is TRBV20-1 and J usage is TRBJ2-5; D perhaps matches TRBD2 (6 bases). There are 13 residues in the CDR3. V was clipped by 3 bases and J by 8 bases, with 16 bases between them. Germline CDR1 and CDR2: DFQATT and SNEGSKA (reference sequence). The CDR3 loop reads CSARGQGLGTQYF. The CDR3 nucleotides are TGCAGTGCTAGGGGTCAGGGACTGGGTACCCAGTACTTC.